These 24 T cell receptor beta chains came from one sample sequenced in a study of blood T cell repertoires in COVID-19. Profiled with immunoSEQ multiplex PCR; TCRdb holds only in-frame clones, not every one. This repertoire shows some 35,000 clones, 83% found once; its top ten account for approximately 4%. Sequences were obtained from peripheral blood. All receptors come from a man in his forties or fifties with acute or convalescent COVID-19.

J is TRBJ2-7 and V is TRBV3-1 (or the pseudogene TRBV3-2), with TRBD1 as a possible D gene (5 bases). V was cut by 1 base and J by 4 bases, with 11 bases left in between. Germline loops: CDR1 LGHDT, CDR2 YNNKEL (reference sequence). The CDR3 runs to 14 residues. The CDR3 DNA follows: TGTGCCAGCAGCCAAGGTCCAGGGATATACGAGCAGTACTTC. Its translation: CASSQGPGIYEQYF.

V gene TRBV9 combines with J gene TRBJ2-1; 9 bases line up with TRBD2. This CDR3 has 16 residues. The junction had 11 bases not matched to a gene; V was cut back by 3 bases and J by 7 bases. Germline V gives CDR1 SGDLS, CDR2 YYNGEE. This CDR3 reads CASSASTSGYRNEQFF. The CDR3 nucleotides read TGTGCCAGCAGCGCTTCGACTAGCGGCTATAGGAATGAGCAGTTCTTC.

V is TRBV5-8 and J is TRBJ2-3; 9 nucleotides line up with TRBD1. The J segment lost 4 bases and the V segment lost 4 bases, leaving 10 bases of the junction unmatched. This CDR3 is built from 16 residues. Germline V gives CDR1 SGHTS, CDR2 YDEGEE. The CDR3: CASSNRDRASSDTQYF. DNA for the CDR3: TGTGCCAGCAGCAACCGGGACAGGGCGTCATCAGATACGCAGTATTTT.

This clone was detected only a few times. V is TRBV6-6 and J is TRBJ2-2; D is uncertain. The CDR3 has 11 amino acids. V lost 10 bases, J lost 3 bases, and 6 bases lay in between. The germline gives CDR1 MNHNY, CDR2 SVGAGI (reference sequence). The CDR3 loop reads CAIYHTGELFF. Here the CDR3 DNA reads TGTGCCATCTACCACACCGGGGAGCTGTTTTTT.

The chain uses TRBV4-2 and TRBJ1-3; maybe TRBD1 (6 bases). Trimming cost V 0 bases and J 0 bases, with 12 bases left between them. The length of the CDR3 is 17 residues. Germline V gives CDR1 LGHNA, CDR2 YNFKEQ. The CDR3 is CASSQDRQAHSGNTIYF. CDR3 nucleotides: TGTGCCAGCAGCCAAGATAGACAGGCTCACTCTGGAAACACCATATATTTT.

The chain couples TRBV5-6 to TRBJ1-6; possible D gene TRBD1, 6 bases. The CDR3 covers 13 residues. V was cut by 4 bases and J by 10 bases, with 12 bases left in between. The germline V gene has CDR1 SGHDT and CDR2 YYEEEE. CDR3 in DNA: TGTGCCAGCAGCCATGCAGGACAGTCACCCCTCCACTTT. This encodes CASSHAGQSPLHF.

The rearrangement uses TRBV14 and TRBJ2-7, with 9 positions matching TRBD2. Germline CDR1 reads SGHDN; CDR2 reads FVKESK. Losses at the gene ends were 0 bases for V and 4 bases for J; bases not matched to a gene: 7. CDR3 length equals 16 residues. The CDR3 sequence is CASSQDWGLARYEQYF. In DNA form, the CDR3 reads TGTGCCAGCAGCCAAGATTGGGGACTAGCTAGGTACGAGCAGTACTTC.

The chain is built from TRBV21-1 and TRBJ2-5; the D call TRBD2 from the table was never checked on the DNA. TRBV21-1 counts as a pseudogene. This CDR3 has 16 amino acids. The CDR3 region is CASSKDKREGRETQYF. CDR3 in DNA: TGTGCCAGCAGCAAAGATAAGCGGGAGGGCAGAGAGACCCAGTACTTC.

The chain employs TRBV28 and TRBJ1-5; D unclear. Between the trimmed V and J ends, which lost 7 bases and 7 bases, there was a span of 17 bases. This CDR3 comprises 14 residues. Per germline, CDR1 MDHEN and CDR2 SYDVKM. The CDR3 sequence: CASKPAGRGQPQHF. The CDR3 bases are TGTGCCAGCAAACCAGCCGGGAGAGGACAGCCCCAGCATTTT.

V is TRBV12-3 or TRBV12-4 and J is TRBJ2-7, with D perhaps matching TRBD1 (5 bases). The CDR3 is 13 residues long. With 4 bases removed from V and 3 bases from J, the gap between germline ends came to 10 bases. The CDR3 here is CASSSWTNYEQYF. Here the CDR3 DNA reads TGTGCCAGCAGTTCGTGGACAAACTACGAGCAGTACTTC.

CDR3 bases: TGTGCCAGCAGCCAAGAAGGCGGGAGCTCCTACAATGAGCAGTTCTTC. This codes for CASSQEGGSSYNEQFF. The chain couples TRBV3-1 (or the pseudogene TRBV3-2) to TRBJ2-1; 7 bases fit TRBD2. Trimming removed 0 bases from V and 0 bases from J; junction bases left unmatched: 2. Germline loops: CDR1 LGHDT, CDR2 YNNKEL (reference sequence). The CDR3 runs to 16 residues.

CDR3 DNA sequence: TGTGCCAGCAGCCCACAACCTACCGGACAGGGAGTGAACACTGAAGCTTTCTTT. Its protein product is CASSPQPTGQGVNTEAFF. The chain employs TRBV5-5 and TRBJ1-1; 8 bases fit TRBD1. Germline assignment: CDR1 SGHKS and CDR2 YYEKEE (reference sequence). The J segment lost 0 bases and the V segment lost 4 bases, leaving 14 bases of the junction unmatched. There are 18 residues in the CDR3.

The CDR3 reads CASSRTSGSLTYEQYF. CDR3 DNA sequence: TGTGCCAGCAGCCGGACTAGCGGGAGTCTGACCTACGAGCAGTACTTC. The genes are TRBV27 and TRBJ2-7; 13 bases map to TRBD2. Germline V lookup: CDR1 MNHEY, CDR2 SMNVEV (reference sequence). CDR3 size: 16 residues. Trimming at V came to 6 bases and at J to 2 bases, leaving 7 bases not matched to a gene.

This chain joins TRBV19 and TRBJ2-7, with 12 bases lining up with TRBD2. V dropped 4 bases and J dropped 4; count of bases not matched to a gene: 5. This CDR3 contains 15 residues. Per germline, CDR1 LNHDA and CDR2 SQIVND (reference sequence). For the CDR3, the DNA is TGTGCCAGTAGTAGCACTAGCGGGAGGCTTTACGAGCAGTACTTC. Translating gives CASSSTSGRLYEQYF.

The chain links TRBV11-2 to TRBJ2-2; 10 bases agree with TRBD2. Germline V lookup: CDR1 SGHAT, CDR2 FQNNGV. The CDR3 is made up of 15 amino acids. V gave up 4 bases and J gave up 5 bases; unmatched junction bases: 4. CDR3 sequence (DNA): TGTGCCAGCAGCTCAAATAGCGGGGGGACCGGGGAGCTGTTTTTT. Encoded protein: CASSSNSGGTGELFF. The complete variable domain, with remaining parts taken from reference TRBV11-2 and TRBJ2-2, reads EAGVAQSPRYKIIEKRQSVAFWCNPISGHATLYWYQQILGQGPKLLIQFQNNGVVDDSQLPKDRFSAERLKGVDSTLKIQPAKLEDSAVYLCASSSNSGGTGELFFGEGSRLTVL.

The V call is TRBV2, the J call TRBJ2-2, with 14 bases fitting TRBD2. CDR1 is SNHLY and CDR2 is FYNNEI in the germline V gene. Germline trimming cut 1 base from V and 1 base from J; bases unmatched to any gene: 2. This CDR3 region has 18 residues. Written as DNA, the CDR3 is TGTGCCAGCAGTGAAGTGGGACTAGCGGGAGAGAACACCGGGGAGCTGTTTTTT. Amino acid sequence: CASSEVGLAGENTGELFF.

This clone appeared a few times. The J gene is TRBJ1-3, the V gene TRBV5-6; TRBD1 aligns across 7 bases. The CDR3 has 14 amino acids. Trimming at V came to 6 bases and at J to 2 bases, leaving 5 bases not matched to a gene. Germline lookup yields CDR1 SGHDT and CDR2 YYEEEE. Here the CDR3 DNA reads TGTGCCAGCAACGACAGGGCGGCTGGAAACACCATATATTTT. This encodes CASNDRAAGNTIYF. Using reference TRBV5-6 and TRBJ1-3 for the parts outside the CDR3, the full variable domain is DAGVTQSPTHLIKTRGQQVTLRCSPKSGHDTVSWYQQALGQGPQFIFQYYEEEERQRGNFPDRFSGHQFPNYSSELNVNALLLGDSALYLCASNDRAAGNTIYFGEGSWLTVV.

The chain recombines TRBV11-3 with TRBJ2-4; D is perhaps TRBD1 (7 bases). The germline V gene encodes CDR1 SGHNT and CDR2 YENEEA. Trimming shortened V by 3 bases and J by 5 bases, and 20 bases separated the two germline ends. The CDR3 consists of 17 residues. The CDR3 sequence is CASSFERWRGPENIQYF. The CDR3 DNA reads TGTGCCAGCAGCTTCGAACGTTGGAGGGGGCCGGAAAACATTCAGTACTTC.

This chain uses TRBV19 with TRBJ1-2; no reliable D call. Trimming cost V 5 bases and J 8 bases, with 9 bases left between them. Germline V gene lookup returns CDR1 LNHDA and CDR2 SQIVND (reference sequence). The CDR3 is 11 amino acids. CDR3 sequence reads: CASSGEEGYTF. The CDR3 bases are TGTGCCAGTAGTGGGGAGGAAGGCTACACCTTC.

The V gene is TRBV4-1, the J gene TRBJ1-1; perhaps TRBD1 as D (5 bases). The CDR3 covers 14 residues. In germline, CDR1 is MGHRA, CDR2 YSYEKL. Trimming stripped 6 bases from V and 9 bases from J, with 20 bases between. The CDR3 bases are TGCGCCAGCAGACCCACCCGGGGGGAGCCGAAAGCTTTCTTT. It specifies CASRPTRGEPKAFF.

The chain links TRBV29-1 to TRBJ2-2; D may be TRBD1 (6 bases). Germline V gives CDR1 SQVTM, CDR2 ANQGSEA. This CDR3 is 12 amino acids long. V shed 8 bases and J shed 4 bases, with 11 bases lying between them. The CDR3 loop is CSITGFTGELFF. In DNA form, the CDR3 reads TGCAGCATTACAGGGTTCACCGGGGAGCTGTTTTTT.

This clone has just a few counts. The V gene is TRBV7-9, the J gene TRBJ2-7; 8 nucleotides line up with TRBD2. CDR1 and CDR2 (germline): SEHNR, FQNEAQ (reference sequence). The CDR3 covers 16 residues. V shed 5 bases, J shed 5 bases, and the junction held 14 bases outside the gene matches. The DNA for the CDR3 is TGTGCCAGCAGCCCCTGGAACCGGGAGGGCCGCGACGAGCAGTACTTC. Residues: CASSPWNREGRDEQYF.

This chain uses TRBV19 with TRBJ1-6; D gene uncertain. CDR1 and CDR2 (germline): LNHDA, SQIVND (reference sequence). With 5 bases removed from V and 5 bases from J, the gap between germline ends came to 10 bases. The CDR3 spans 14 residues. The DNA for the CDR3 is TGTGCCAGTAGTCCTGTCGGGGATAATTCACCCCTCCACTTT. Its translation: CASSPVGDNSPLHF.

The rearrangement uses TRBV25-1 and TRBJ2-5, with a weak D call TRBD2 (5 bases). V was cut by 0 bases and J by 1 base, with 9 bases left in between. The length of the CDR3 is 15 residues. From germline, CDR1 is MGHDK and CDR2 SYGVNS. The CDR3 loop reads CASSEYGLAQETQYF. The CDR3 DNA reads TGTGCCAGCAGTGAATACGGGCTAGCCCAAGAGACCCAGTACTTC.